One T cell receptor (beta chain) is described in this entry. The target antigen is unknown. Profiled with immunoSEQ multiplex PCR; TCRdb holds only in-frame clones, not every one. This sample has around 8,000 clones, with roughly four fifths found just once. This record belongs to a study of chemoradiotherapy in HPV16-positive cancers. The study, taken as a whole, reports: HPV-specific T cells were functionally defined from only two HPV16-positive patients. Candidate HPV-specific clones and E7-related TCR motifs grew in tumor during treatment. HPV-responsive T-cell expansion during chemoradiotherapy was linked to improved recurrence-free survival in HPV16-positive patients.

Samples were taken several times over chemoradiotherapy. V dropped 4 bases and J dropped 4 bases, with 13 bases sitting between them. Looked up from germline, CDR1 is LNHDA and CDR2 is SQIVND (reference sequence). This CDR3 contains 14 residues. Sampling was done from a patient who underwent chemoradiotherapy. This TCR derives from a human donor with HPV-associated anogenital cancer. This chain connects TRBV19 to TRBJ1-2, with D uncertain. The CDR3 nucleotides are TGTGCCAGTAGTACGTTCCCGGAACCCTATGGCTACACCTTC. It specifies CASSTFPEPYGYTF.